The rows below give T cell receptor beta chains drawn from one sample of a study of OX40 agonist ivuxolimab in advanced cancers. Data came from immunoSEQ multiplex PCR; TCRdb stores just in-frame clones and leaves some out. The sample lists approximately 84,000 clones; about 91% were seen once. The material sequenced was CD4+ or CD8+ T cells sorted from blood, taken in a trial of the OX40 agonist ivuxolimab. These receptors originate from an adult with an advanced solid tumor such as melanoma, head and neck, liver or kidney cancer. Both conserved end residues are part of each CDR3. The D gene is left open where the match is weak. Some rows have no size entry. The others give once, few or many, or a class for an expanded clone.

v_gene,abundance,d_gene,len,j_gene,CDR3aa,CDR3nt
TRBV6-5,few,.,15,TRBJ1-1,CASSYSARVSTEAFF,TGTGCCAGCAGTTACTCGGCCAGGGTGAGCACTGAAGCTTTCTTT
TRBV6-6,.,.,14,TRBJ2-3,CASGIDIYTDTQYF,TGTGCCAGCGGTATAGACATTTACACAGATACGCAGTATTTT
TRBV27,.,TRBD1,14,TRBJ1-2,CASRGTVTNYGYTF,TGTGCCAGCAGAGGGACAGTAACTAACTATGGCTACACCTTC
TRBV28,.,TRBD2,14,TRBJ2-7,CASTGLAGAYEQYF,TGTGCCAGCACGGGACTAGCGGGAGCGTACGAGCAGTACTTC
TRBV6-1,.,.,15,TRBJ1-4,CASSPGRSTNEKLFF,TGTGCCAGCAGTCCTGGACGGTCAACTAATGAAAAACTGTTTTTT
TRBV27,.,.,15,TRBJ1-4,CASSFSLGLREKLFF,TGTGCCAGCAGTTTTTCTTTGGGTCTCAGGGAAAAACTGTTTTTT
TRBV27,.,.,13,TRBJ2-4,CATPLGGASIQYF,TGTGCCACCCCTCTTGGGGGGGCGTCCATTCAGTACTTC
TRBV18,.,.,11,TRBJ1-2,CASSPLRGYTF,TGTGCCAGCTCACCACTACGTGGCTACACCTTC
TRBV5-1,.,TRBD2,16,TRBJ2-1,CASSYGASGGISITLF,TGCGCCAGCAGCTACGGGGCCAGCGGGGGAATTAGTATTACGCTCTTC
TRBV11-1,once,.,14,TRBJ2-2,CASSPPSVVGELFF,TGTGCCAGCAGCCCACCTTCGGTGGTCGGGGAGCTGTTTTTT
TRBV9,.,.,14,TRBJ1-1,CASSVAGVFTEAFF,TGTGCCAGCAGCGTAGCTGGGGTTTTCACTGAAGCTTTCTTT
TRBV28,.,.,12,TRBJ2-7,CASQQVLYEQYF,TGTGCCAGCCAACAGGTACTGTACGAGCAGTACTTC
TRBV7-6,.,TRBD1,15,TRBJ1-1,CASSFGNRGQTEAFF,TGTGCCAGCAGCTTTGGGAACAGGGGGCAGACTGAAGCTTTCTTT
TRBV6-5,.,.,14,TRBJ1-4,CASSRQFLEEKLFF,TGTGCCAGCAGTAGACAGTTTCTAGAGGAAAAACTGTTTTTT
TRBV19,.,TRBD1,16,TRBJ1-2,CASSILSGTGVYGYTF,TGTGCCAGTAGTATTCTCTCCGGGACAGGGGTCTATGGCTACACCTTC
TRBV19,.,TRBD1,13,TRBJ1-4,CASSIQGDEKLFF,TGTGCCAGTAGTATCCAGGGGGATGAAAAACTGTTTTTT
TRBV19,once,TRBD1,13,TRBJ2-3,CASRDRSTDTQYF,TGTGCCAGCCGGGACAGAAGCACAGATACGCAGTATTTT
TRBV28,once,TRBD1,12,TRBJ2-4,CARRGLINIQYF,TGTGCCCGTAGGGGGCTCATAAACATTCAGTACTTC
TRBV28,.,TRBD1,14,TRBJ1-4,CASSFRDRAEKLFF,TGTGCCAGCAGTTTCCGGGACAGGGCTGAAAAACTGTTTTTT
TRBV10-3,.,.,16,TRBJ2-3,CAISEGDPGGTDTQYF,TGTGCCATCAGTGAGGGGGATCCGGGGGGCACAGATACGCAGTATTTT
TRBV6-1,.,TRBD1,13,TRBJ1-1,CASTLTGGIEAFF,TGTGCCAGCACTCTGACAGGGGGAATTGAAGCTTTCTTT
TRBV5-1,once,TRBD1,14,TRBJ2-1,CASSTDRGRDEQFF,TGCGCCAGCAGCACGGACAGGGGGCGGGATGAGCAGTTCTTC
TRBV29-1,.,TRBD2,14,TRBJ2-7,CSALGLAEPYEQYF,TGCAGCGCTCTTGGACTAGCGGAACCCTACGAGCAGTACTTC
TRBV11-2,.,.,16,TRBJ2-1,CASSIKGGRDYNEQFF,TGTGCCAGCAGCATAAAGGGTGGTAGGGACTACAATGAGCAGTTCTTC
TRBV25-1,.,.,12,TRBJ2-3,CASSVGSDTQYF,TGTGCCAGCAGTGTTGGGTCAGATACGCAGTATTTT
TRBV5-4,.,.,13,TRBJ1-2,CASSRDGNYGYTF,TGTGCCAGCAGCCGGGACGGCAACTATGGCTACACCTTC
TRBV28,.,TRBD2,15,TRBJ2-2,CASTERGAGGGELFF,TGTGCCAGCACGGAGCGGGGGGCCGGAGGCGGGGAGCTGTTTTTT
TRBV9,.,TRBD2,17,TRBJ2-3,CASSVVPLAGGPDTQYF,TGTGCCAGCAGCGTAGTCCCACTAGCGGGGGGGCCCGATACGCAGTATTTT
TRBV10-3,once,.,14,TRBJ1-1,CAISEVQGNTEAFF,TGTGCCATCAGTGAGGTACAGGGGAACACTGAAGCTTTCTTT
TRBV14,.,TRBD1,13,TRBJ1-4,CASSRGQAEKLFF,TGTGCCAGCAGCAGAGGACAGGCGGAAAAACTGTTTTTT
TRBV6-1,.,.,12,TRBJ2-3,CASTSLTDTQYF,TGTGCCAGCACTTCCCTGACAGATACGCAGTATTTT
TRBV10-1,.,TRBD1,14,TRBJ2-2,CASRLDRATGELFF,TGCGCCAGCAGATTGGACAGGGCCACCGGGGAGCTGTTTTTT
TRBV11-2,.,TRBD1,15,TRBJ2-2,CASSFVQGAAGELFF,TGTGCCAGCAGCTTCGTACAGGGGGCCGCCGGGGAGCTGTTTTTT
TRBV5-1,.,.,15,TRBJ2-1,CASSLSGPEYNEQFF,TGCGCCAGCAGCTTATCGGGGCCAGAGTACAATGAGCAGTTCTTC
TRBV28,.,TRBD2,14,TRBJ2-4,CASSLSAPGGIQYF,TGTGCCAGCAGTTTATCGGCCCCGGGGGGCATTCAGTACTTC
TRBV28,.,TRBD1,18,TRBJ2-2,CASSLVGWDRRNTGELFF,TGTGCCAGCAGTCTCGTTGGCTGGGACAGAAGGAACACCGGGGAGCTGTTTTTT
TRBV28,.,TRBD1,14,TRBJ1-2,CASSLQGADYGYTF,TGTGCCAGCAGTTTACAGGGGGCGGACTATGGCTACACCTTC
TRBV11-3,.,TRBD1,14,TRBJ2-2,CASSFTRGTGELFF,TGTGCCAGCAGCTTTACCAGGGGGACGGGGGAGCTGTTTTTT
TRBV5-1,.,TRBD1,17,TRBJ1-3,CASSPPGQDASGNTIYF,TGCGCCAGCAGCCCGCCAGGACAGGATGCATCTGGAAACACCATATATTTT
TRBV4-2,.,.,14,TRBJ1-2,CASSQASRTDGYTF,TGTGCCAGCAGCCAAGCGTCACGGACAGACGGCTACACCTTC
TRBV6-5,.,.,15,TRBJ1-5,CASSPRGAPNQPQHF,TGTGCCAGCAGTCCCCGAGGGGCACCCAATCAGCCCCAGCATTTT
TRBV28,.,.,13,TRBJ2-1,CASYRGSYNEQFF,TGTGCCAGTTATAGGGGTTCCTACAATGAGCAGTTCTTC